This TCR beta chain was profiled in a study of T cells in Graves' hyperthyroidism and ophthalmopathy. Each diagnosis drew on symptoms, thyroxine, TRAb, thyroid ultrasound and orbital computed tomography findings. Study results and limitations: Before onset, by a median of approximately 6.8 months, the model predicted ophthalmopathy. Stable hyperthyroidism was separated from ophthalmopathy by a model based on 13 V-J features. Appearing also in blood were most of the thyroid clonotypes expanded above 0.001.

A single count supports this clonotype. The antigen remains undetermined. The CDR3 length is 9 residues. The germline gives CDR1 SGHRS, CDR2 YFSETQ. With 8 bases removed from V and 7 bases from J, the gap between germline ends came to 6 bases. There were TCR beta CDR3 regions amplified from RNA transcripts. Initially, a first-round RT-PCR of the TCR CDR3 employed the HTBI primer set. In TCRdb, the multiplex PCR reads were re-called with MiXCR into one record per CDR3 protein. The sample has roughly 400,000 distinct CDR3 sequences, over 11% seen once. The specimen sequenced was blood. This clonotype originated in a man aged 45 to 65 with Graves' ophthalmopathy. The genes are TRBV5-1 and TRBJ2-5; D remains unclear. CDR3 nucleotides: TGCGCCAGAGCCGGGACCCAGTACTTC. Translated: CARAGTQYF.